This T cell receptor beta chain was identified during a study of blood T cell repertoires in COVID-19. CDR3 length: 15 amino acids. The germline CDR1 and CDR2 sequences are SSHAT and FNYEAQ (reference sequence). This clone has a handful of counts. A junction end diverges from the germline sequence, so it may reflect a read error. Profiled with immunoSEQ multiplex PCR; TCRdb holds only in-frame clones, not every one. The data contain around 230,000 clones, over 75% of them singletons. The sequence came from a man in his fifties with COVID-19, enrolled during active disease. The chain combines TRBV7-7 with TRBJ1-4, with TRBD1 matching over 10 bases. Sample: peripheral blood. The DNA of the CDR3 is TGTGCTAGCAGCTCGGGACAGGGGAGGGGTGAAAAACTGTTTTTT. Translated: CASSSGQGRGEKLFF.